These 19 T cell receptor delta chains originate from one sample sequenced in a study of Vδ1+ human thymocytes. Study results and caveats: Thymic TRG and TRD repertoires appeared highly polyclonal, with Gaussian CDR3 length distributions.

Extracted RNA was reverse transcribed into cDNA. Pooled V-gene forward primers with one constant-region reverse primer generated the CDR3 amplicons by multiplex PCR. TCRdb re-identified clones in the multiplex PCR reads via CATT. The sample shows about 50,000 delta-chain clones, less than 15% of them seen only once. The antigens of these receptors remain unknown. The sequencing input was Vdelta1+ gamma-delta thymocytes from the thymus. The subset here: FACS-sorted CD3+ TCRalphabeta- TCRVdelta1+ TCRVdelta2- thymocytes. Receptors originate from a girl less than two years old who had congenital heart surgery.

There are a few counts of this clone. The J gene is TRDJ1, the V gene TRDV1; TRDD2 matches at 9 bases. Germline CDR1 is TSWWSYY and CDR2 is QGS. This CDR3 comprises 25 residues. The junction had 32 bases not matched to a gene; V was cut back by 2 bases and J by 1 base. The CDR3 loop is CALGEFLPTGWGELPSTLCTDKLIF. CDR3 nucleotides: TGTGCTCTTGGGGAATTCCTTCCTACGGGGTGGGGGGAATTACCCTCAACCCTCTGCACCGATAAACTCATCTTT.

The chain carries TRDV1 and TRDJ1; D remains ambiguous. Germline values: CDR1 TSWWSYY, CDR2 QGS. The CDR3 extends over 14 amino acids. V was pared by 2 bases and J by 2 bases, with 9 bases between. In DNA form, the CDR3 reads TGTGCTCTTGGGGAAGCTTCGAAGACCGATAAACTCATCTTT. Amino acids: CALGEASKTDKLIF.

This clone appeared a few times. V is TRDV1 and J is TRDJ1; 9 nucleotides line up with TRDD3. CDR3 length: 20 residues. V lost 2 bases to trimming and J lost 0 bases; unmatched junction nucleotides: 16. From germline, CDR1 is TSWWSYY and CDR2 QGS. CDR3 nucleotide sequence: TGTGCTCTTGGGGAAGTCTCGGGTCAACTGGGGGACCACCACACCGATAAACTCATCTTT. Its protein product is CALGEVSGQLGDHHTDKLIF.

The chain recombines TRDV1 with TRDJ1, with TRDD3 as a possible D gene (6 bases). Germline lookup yields CDR1 TSWWSYY and CDR2 QGS. V was pared by 0 bases and J by 0 bases, with 32 bases between. The CDR3 totals 23 residues. CDR3 nucleotide sequence: TGTGCTCTTGGGGAACTACATTACTACGATACCTATCGGGGGGGACTGTACACCGATAAACTCATCTTT. Encoded protein: CALGELHYYDTYRGGLYTDKLIF.

This clone was counted a few times. The V and J genes are TRDV1 and TRDJ1; D assignment may be TRDD2 or TRDD3 (6 bases each). Germline CDR1 TSWWSYY, CDR2 QGS. The CDR3 is 23 residues long. The V end lost 4 bases, the J end lost 7 bases, and 43 bases lay between the germline ends. The CDR3 DNA follows: TGTGCTCTTGGGGGAAGGCCTTCCCCATACTGGGACCAAGGGTCAAAAGTCGATCTTAAACTCATCTTT. Translating it yields CALGGRPSPYWDQGSKVDLKLIF.

In regard to this clone: The junction departs from the called germline gene at one end, perhaps through a read error. The genes are TRDV1 and TRDJ1, with TRDD3 matching over 7 bases. The germline V gene encodes CDR1 TSWWSYY and CDR2 QGS. This CDR3 comprises 23 residues. The CDR3 DNA reads as TGTGCTCTTAGGGAACTCCCTGCTTCCCGTGTCGGTACTGGGGAAGAGTACACCGATAAACTCATCTTT. Translating it yields CALRELPASRVGTGEEYTDKLIF.

In its sample, this clone was seen a few times. V gene TRDV1 combines with J gene TRDJ1, with 7 bases matching TRDD3. This CDR3 is 18 amino acids long. Germline values: CDR1 TSWWSYY, CDR2 QGS. V was clipped by 3 bases and J by 2 bases; unmatched bases: 15. The CDR3, as DNA: TGTGCTCTTGGGGATAAGACGGGGGATTCAGGGGTTACCGATAAACTCATCTTT. Its protein is CALGDKTGDSGVTDKLIF.

The chain uses TRDV1 and TRDJ1, with D unresolved. The germline gives CDR1 TSWWSYY, CDR2 QGS. Trimming took off 0 bases at V and 1 base at J, with 21 bases between the two ends. The CDR3 is 19 amino acids. In DNA, the CDR3 is TGTGCTCTTGGGGAACTGAATCCCACCGACAGTCTCTCCACCGATAAACTCATCTTT. Translated: CALGELNPTDSLSTDKLIF.

This chain uses TRDV1 with TRDJ1; D unresolved. CDR1 and CDR2 (germline): TSWWSYY, QGS. Trimming took off 0 bases at V and 0 bases at J, with 20 bases between the two ends. This CDR3 has 19 residues. The CDR3 spells CALGELADESFTNTDKLIF. CDR3 coding DNA: TGTGCTCTTGGGGAACTAGCGGACGAGTCTTTTACTAACACCGATAAACTCATCTTT.

This clone was seen more than once but under ten times. The chain has TRDV1 and TRDJ1, with TRDD3 identical over 10 bases. V was clipped by 5 bases and J by 0 bases; unmatched bases: 30. Germline CDR1 TSWWSYY, CDR2 QGS. The CDR3 consists of 24 residues. The CDR3 nucleotides are TGTGCTCTTGGGTACCATATTCGCGTACCATCACCTACTGGGGGATCCCCTTACACCGATAAACTCATCTTT. Amino acid sequence: CALGYHIRVPSPTGGSPYTDKLIF.

The chain combines TRDV1 with TRDJ1; TRDD3 aligns across 8 bases. The V gene's germline CDR1 is TSWWSYY and CDR2 QGS. Losses at the gene ends were 1 base for V and 0 bases for J; bases not matched to a gene: 16. The CDR3 contains 20 residues. The CDR3 DNA sequence: TGTGCTCTTGGGGAACCTCCCCTAATTACTGGGGGTTTGTACACCGATAAACTCATCTTT. Amino acid sequence: CALGEPPLITGGLYTDKLIF.

This clone turned up a few times. This chain links TRDV2 with TRDJ1; TRDD3 matches 8 bases. The junction had 7 bases not matched to a gene; V was cut back by 5 bases and J by 0 bases. The CDR3 runs to 15 residues. Germline CDR1 is GEAIGNYY and CDR2 is EKD. CDR3 nucleotide sequence: TGTGCCTGTGGGTTTACTGGGGGGCACACCGATAAACTCATCTTT. It encodes CACGFTGGHTDKLIF.

V and J are TRDV2 and TRDJ1; 8 positions agree with TRDD2. Matching the DNA end better, TRDJ2 makes the J call doubtful. Per germline, CDR1 GEAIGNYY and CDR2 EKD. This CDR3 has 20 amino acids. The CDR3 nucleotides read TGTGCCTGTGGGGCGGTAATTCTTCCTACATCCCTTTTTGACACCGATAAACTCTTCTTT. Protein: CACGAVILPTSLFDTDKLFF.

This clone showed up just a few times. The V and J genes are TRDV1 and TRDJ1; TRDD3 matches at 9 bases. The CDR3 covers 18 residues. V trimming: 1 base; J trimming: 0 bases; junction bases outside the gene matches: 9. In germline, CDR1 is TSWWSYY, CDR2 QGS. For the CDR3, the DNA is TGTGCTCTTGGGGAACCGACATACTGGGGGAAAAACACCGATAAACTCATCTTT. This codes for CALGEPTYWGKNTDKLIF.

This clone has only a few counts. The chain couples TRDV1 to TRDJ1; D is possibly TRDD3 (5 bases). Trimming shortened V by 2 bases and J by 3 bases, and 13 bases separated the two germline ends. CDR1 and CDR2 from the germline V gene are TSWWSYY and QGS. The CDR3 loop spans 15 amino acids. The CDR3 DNA reads TGTGCTCTTGGGGAAGGGGACACGCACCCCGATAAACTCATCTTT. Amino acid sequence: CALGEGDTHPDKLIF.

In this sample, this clone turned up once. The gene calls are TRDV1 and TRDJ1, with D hard to call. Per germline, CDR1 TSWWSYY and CDR2 QGS. The CDR3 contains 18 residues. V was shortened by 0 bases and J by 0 bases, with 17 bases between the two germline ends. The CDR3 sequence is CALGELVSTPQYTDKLIF. CDR3 nucleotides: TGTGCTCTTGGGGAACTTGTTTCAACCCCCCAGTACACCGATAAACTCATCTTT.

As concerns this clone: Germline is not matched at one junction end, which may reflect a read error. Other DNA sequences in this specimen translate into the identical CDR3. This chain links TRDV1 with TRDJ1; 9 bases align to TRDD3. The CDR3 loop spans 23 amino acids. CDR1 and CDR2 (germline): TSWWSYY, QGS. CDR3 loop: CALGEPWSVLGGILPLYTDKLIF. The CDR3 nucleotides read TGTGCTCTTGGGGAACCCTGGTCCGTCCTAGGGGGGATACTCCCTTTGTACACCGACAAACTCATCTTT.

V usage is TRDV1 and J usage is TRDJ1; D is undetermined. Germline lookup yields CDR1 TSWWSYY and CDR2 QGS. The CDR3 consists of 21 residues. Trimming pared 0 bases from V and 0 bases from J, leaving 26 bases between. The CDR3 DNA reads TGTGCTCTTGGGGAACTCGCCCGTACCGGGGCCCCCGCGAGGCACACCGATAAACTCATCTTT. Translated: CALGELARTGAPARHTDKLIF.

The rearrangement links TRDV1 to TRDJ1, with TRDD3 identical over 8 bases. Germline loops: CDR1 TSWWSYY, CDR2 QGS. With 2 bases clipped from V and 1 base from J, the junction kept 18 bases outside the gene matches. The CDR3 extends over 20 amino acids. CDR3 amino acids: CALGESSHSILGAPTDKLIF. As DNA, the CDR3 is TGTGCTCTTGGGGAATCTTCCCATTCCATACTGGGGGCTCCCACCGATAAACTCATCTTT.